This TCR beta chain came from a study of T cell responses to AZD1222 COVID-19 vaccine. This clone was observed once. No antigen is known for it. Points from the study as a whole: Repertoires were obtained only post-peak T cell response. Seropositive status at baseline applied to only five to seven AZD1222 recipients. Regions left unmutated in variants are reportedly the target of nearly half of spike-specific TCRs. Most donors were white British and more were female, and clonal diversity was possibly underestimated.

Data came from immunoSEQ multiplex PCR; TCRdb stores just in-frame clones and leaves some out. This table has 100,000 or so clones, 70% to 90% appearing once. Germline V gene sequence: CDR1 SGDLS, CDR2 YYNGEE. V was trimmed by 6 bases and J by 10 bases, leaving 23 bases between them. The CDR3 is 15 residues long. V and J are TRBV9 and TRBJ2-1; D is tentatively TRBD1 or TRBD2 (7 bases each). The input for sequencing was peripheral blood, taken 28 days after the second AZD1222 dose. This receptor was taken from an adult who received the AZD1222 COVID-19 vaccine. This chain's CDR3 is CASTGGTAAGREQFF. As DNA, the CDR3 is TGTGCCAGCACCGGAGGGACAGCGGCCGGGAGGGAGCAGTTCTTC.